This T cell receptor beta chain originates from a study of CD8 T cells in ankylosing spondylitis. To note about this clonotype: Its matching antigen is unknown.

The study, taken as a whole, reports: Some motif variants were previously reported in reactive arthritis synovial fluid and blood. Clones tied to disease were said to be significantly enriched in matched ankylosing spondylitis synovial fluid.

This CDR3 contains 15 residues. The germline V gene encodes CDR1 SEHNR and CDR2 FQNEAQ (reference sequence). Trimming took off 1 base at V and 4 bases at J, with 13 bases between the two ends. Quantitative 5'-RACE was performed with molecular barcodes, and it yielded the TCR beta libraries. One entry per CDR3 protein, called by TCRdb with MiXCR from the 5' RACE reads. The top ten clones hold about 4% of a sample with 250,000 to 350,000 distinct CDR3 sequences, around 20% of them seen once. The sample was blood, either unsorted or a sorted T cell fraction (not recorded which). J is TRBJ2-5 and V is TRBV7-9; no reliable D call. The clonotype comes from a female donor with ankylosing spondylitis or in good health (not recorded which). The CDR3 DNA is TGTGCCAGCAGCTTAGACGTAGAATGGCGAGAGACCCAGTACTTC. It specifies CASSLDVEWRETQYF.